This TCR beta chain was sequenced for a study of T cells after yellow fever vaccination. Study results and limitations: Some clonotypes, a small share, were shared between CD4 and CD8 compartments. Compared with primary, the secondary response was weaker and peaked at day 5, not 15. Post-booster samples contained most primary-vaccination clones (more than 95% CD4, roughly 88% CD8).

This clonotype was counted at least ten times. The target antigen is unknown. The CDR3 is 11 amino acids. Trimming removed 4 bases at V and 9 bases at J, with 11 bases between. CDR1 is DFQATT, CDR2 SNEGSKA, per germline (reference sequence). Template switching by 5'RACE produced TCR cDNA, adding a universal primer site and UMIs. One entry per CDR3 protein results from TCRdb running MiXCR on the 5' RACE reads. The sample lists about 170,000 distinct CDR3 sequences; about 10% were seen once. The rearrangement joins TRBV20-1 to TRBJ2-3; D is undetermined. The sample here was CD8+ T cells sorted from PBMCs, taken 15 days after the yellow fever booster vaccination. The sequence was obtained from a man between 18 and 29 years old who received the YFV17D yellow fever vaccine. The CDR3, as DNA: TGCAGTGCTAAGCCTGCTGGGACGCAGTATTTT. Protein product: CSAKPAGTQYF.